Listed below are T cell receptor beta chains from one sample, sequenced in a study of T cell repertoires in ileal Crohn's disease. This table comes from immunoSEQ multiplex PCR, and its TCRdb copy is limited to in-frame clones, with some not included. The data hold 14,000 or so clones, with less than 85% observed a single time. The specimen was ileal tissue. The source is an adult with Crohn's disease. Each CDR3 is given with its conserved first and last residue. A D gene is named only where the DNA matches it firmly. Only part of the rows carry a size: once, few, many, or a class if the clone is expanded.

abundance	j_gene	d_gene	v_gene	CDR3aa	CDR3nt
few	TRBJ1-1	-	TRBV19	CASSILDWNTEAFF	TGTGCCAGTAGTATCCTTGATTGGAACACTGAAGCTTTCTTT
-	TRBJ2-3	-	TRBV6-1	CASNRQAYYTQYF	TGTGCCAGCAACCGGCAGGCTTACTATACGCAGTATTTT
-	TRBJ2-3	TRBD1	TRBV5-1	CASSSGQGSILGTDTQYF	TGCGCCAGCAGCTCCGGACAGGGGAGTATCCTGGGCACAGATACGCAGTATTTT
-	TRBJ1-2	-	TRBV29-1	CSAVLGQNYGYTF	TGCAGCGCCGTCCTCGGACAGAACTATGGCTACACCTTC
-	TRBJ2-7	TRBD1	TRBV7-6	CASSSGTGGYEQYF	TGTGCCAGCAGCTCCGGGACAGGGGGCTACGAGCAGTACTTC
few	TRBJ2-1	TRBD1	TRBV7-9	CASSLPTGTAVNEQFF	TGTGCCAGCAGCTTGCCTACCGGGACAGCCGTCAATGAGCAGTTCTTC
-	TRBJ1-4	TRBD1	TRBV5-1	CASSTSFRTGREKLFF	TGCGCCAGCAGTACATCGTTTAGGACAGGGCGTGAAAAACTGTTTTTT
-	TRBJ2-1	-	TRBV4-1	CASSQGDPGNEQFF	TGCGCCAGCAGCCAGGGGGATCCTGGCAATGAGCAGTTCTTC
-	TRBJ2-1	-	TRBV27	CASSSLGGSGRNEQFF	TGTGCCAGCAGTTCCCTAGGGGGTTCCGGCCGCAATGAGCAGTTCTTC
-	TRBJ2-3	-	TRBV4-1	CASSQDSGGRGSADTQYF	TGCGCCAGCAGCCAAGACTCGGGGGGCAGGGGAAGCGCAGATACGCAGTATTTT
-	TRBJ1-6	-	TRBV7-7	CASSSTPRSPLHF	TGTGCCAGCAGCTCGACCCCAAGATCACCCCTCCACTTT
-	TRBJ1-6	TRBD1	TRBV7-9	CASSPSGGNNSPLHF	TGTGCCAGCAGCCCCTCAGGGGGCAATAATTCACCCCTCCACTTT
once	TRBJ2-2	-	TRBV10-3	CAIRARQNTGELFF	TGTGCCATCAGGGCCAGACAAAACACCGGGGAGCTGTTTTTT
-	TRBJ1-3	TRBD1	TRBV30	CAFNSDRNSGNTIYF	TGTGCCTTTAACTCGGACAGGAACTCTGGAAACACCATATATTTT
-	TRBJ1-1	TRBD1	TRBV10-1	CASPGTGTGTEAFF	TGCGCCAGTCCCGGGACAGGGACGGGCACTGAAGCTTTCTTT
-	TRBJ1-1	-	TRBV5-1	CASSFIEGEYAFF	TGCGCCAGCAGCTTCATCGAGGGGGAATATGCTTTCTTT
once	TRBJ1-5	-	TRBV9	CASSVGSTNQPQHF	TGTGCCAGCAGCGTAGGTAGTACCAATCAGCCCCAGCATTTT
-	TRBJ2-7	-	TRBV15	CATSRRRGSEQYF	TGTGCCACCAGCAGACGCAGGGGTTCCGAGCAGTACTTC
once	TRBJ2-7	TRBD1	TRBV10-3	CAIKDRGDEQYF	TGTGCCATCAAGGACAGGGGGGACGAGCAGTACTTC
-	TRBJ1-2	-	TRBV13	CASSFQGLYGYTF	TGTGCCAGCAGCTTCCAGGGGCTATATGGCTACACCTTC
-	TRBJ2-7	-	TRBV29-1	CSVMDSSYEQYF	TGCAGCGTGATGGACAGCTCCTACGAGCAGTACTTC
few	TRBJ1-2	-	TRBV20-1	CSAGGGYTF	TGCAGTGCAGGGGGGGGCTACACCTTC